This T cell receptor (beta chain) was retrieved from a study of follicular helper T cells after annual influenza vaccination. Study-level results: Day 7 ICOS+CD38+ clones later appeared mostly in ICOS-CD38- cTfh.

Repertoires were generated with immunoSEQ multiplex PCR, while TCRdb's copy carries only in-frame clones and drops some. The sample yields about 7,800 clones, over 65% seen once. This clone was seen only a few times. Its target is not known. Time point here: 2014-2015 season, 7 days after vaccination. Trimming took 4 bases from V and 0 from J, leaving 7 bases between them. CDR3 size: 15 residues. Germline V CDR1 and CDR2: SNHLY, FYNNEI. This TCR was sampled from an adult who received the influenza vaccine. Sequenced material: CXCR5+ CD38- circulating T follicular helper cells from blood, taken 7 days after influenza vaccination. Subset: circulating Tfh, non-naive CD4+CXCR5+PD-1+ (ICOS+CD38+ or ICOS-CD38-). The chain combines TRBV2 with TRBJ1-6; D not certain. In DNA, the CDR3 is TGTGCCAGCAGTGCACAATTCTCCTATAATTCACCCCTCCACTTT. The encoded protein is CASSAQFSYNSPLHF. Together with reference TRBV2 and TRBJ1-6, the CDR3 gives the full variable domain: EPEVTQTPSHQVTQMGQEVILRCVPISNHLYFYWYRQILGQKVEFLVSFYNNEISEKSEIFDDQFSVERPDGSNFTLKIRSTKLEDSAMYFCASSAQFSYNSPLHFGNGTRLTVT.